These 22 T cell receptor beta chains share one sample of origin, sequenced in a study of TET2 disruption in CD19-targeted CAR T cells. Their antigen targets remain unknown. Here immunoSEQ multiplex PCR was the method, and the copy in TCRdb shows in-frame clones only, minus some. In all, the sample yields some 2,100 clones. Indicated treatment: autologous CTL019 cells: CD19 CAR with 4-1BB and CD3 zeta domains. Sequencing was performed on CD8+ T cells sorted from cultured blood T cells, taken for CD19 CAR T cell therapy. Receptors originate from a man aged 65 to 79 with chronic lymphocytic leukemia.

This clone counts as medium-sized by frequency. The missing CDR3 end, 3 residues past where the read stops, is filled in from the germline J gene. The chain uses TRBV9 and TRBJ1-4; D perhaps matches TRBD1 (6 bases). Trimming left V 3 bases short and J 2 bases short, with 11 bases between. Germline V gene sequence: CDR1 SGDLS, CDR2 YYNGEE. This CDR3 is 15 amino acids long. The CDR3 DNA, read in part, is TGTGCCAGCAGCGCTCCTCAGGGGACTAATGAAAAA. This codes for CASSAPQGTNEK. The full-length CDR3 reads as CASSAPQGTNEKLFF.

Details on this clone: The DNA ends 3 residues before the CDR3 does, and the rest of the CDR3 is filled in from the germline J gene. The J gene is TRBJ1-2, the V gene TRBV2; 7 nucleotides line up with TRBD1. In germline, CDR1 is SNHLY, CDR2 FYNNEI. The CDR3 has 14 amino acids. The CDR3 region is CASSWDSTTYGYTF. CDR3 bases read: TGTGCCAGCAGTTGGGACAGTACGACCTACGGG.

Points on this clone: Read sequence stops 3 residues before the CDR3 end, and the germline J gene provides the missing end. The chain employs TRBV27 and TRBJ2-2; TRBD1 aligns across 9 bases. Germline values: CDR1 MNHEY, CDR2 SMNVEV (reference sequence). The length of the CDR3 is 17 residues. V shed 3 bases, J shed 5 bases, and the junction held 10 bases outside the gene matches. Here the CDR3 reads CASSFPGGQGGTGELFF. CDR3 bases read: TGTGCCAGCAGTTTCCCCGGGGGACAGGGTGGGACCGGGGAG.

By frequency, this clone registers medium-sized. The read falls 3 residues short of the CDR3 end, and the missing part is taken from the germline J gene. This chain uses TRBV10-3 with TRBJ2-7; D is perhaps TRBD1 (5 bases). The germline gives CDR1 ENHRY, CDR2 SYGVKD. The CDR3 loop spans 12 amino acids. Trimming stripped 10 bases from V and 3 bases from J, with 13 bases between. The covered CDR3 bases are TGTGCCACTCAGGGATCGGACTACGAG. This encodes CATQGSDYE. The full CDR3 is CATQGSDYEQYF.

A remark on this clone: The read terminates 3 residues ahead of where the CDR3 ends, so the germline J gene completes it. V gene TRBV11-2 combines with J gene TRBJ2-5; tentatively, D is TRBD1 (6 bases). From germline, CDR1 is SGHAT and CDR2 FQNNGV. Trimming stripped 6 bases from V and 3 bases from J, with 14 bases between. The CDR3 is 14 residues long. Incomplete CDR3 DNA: TGTGCCAGCAGATCCCGCGGACAGAAAGAGACC. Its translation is CASRSRGQKET. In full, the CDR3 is CASRSRGQKETQYF.

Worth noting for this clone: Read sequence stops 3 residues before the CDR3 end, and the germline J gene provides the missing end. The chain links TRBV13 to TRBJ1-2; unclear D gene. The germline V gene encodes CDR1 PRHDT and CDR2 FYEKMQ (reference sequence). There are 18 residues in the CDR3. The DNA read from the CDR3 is TGTGCCAGCAGCTTAGGCCTGGGCCAACTAGCTAAGAGCAATGAC. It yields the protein CASSLGLGQLAKSND. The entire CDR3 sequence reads CASSLGLGQLAKSNDYTF.

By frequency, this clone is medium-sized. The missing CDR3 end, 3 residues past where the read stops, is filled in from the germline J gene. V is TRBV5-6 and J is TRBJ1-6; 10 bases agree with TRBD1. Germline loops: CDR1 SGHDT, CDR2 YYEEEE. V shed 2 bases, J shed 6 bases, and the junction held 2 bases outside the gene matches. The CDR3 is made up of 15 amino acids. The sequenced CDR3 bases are TGTGCCAGCAGCTTCGGGACAGGGGTTAATTCACCC. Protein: CASSFGTGVNSP. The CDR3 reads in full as CASSFGTGVNSPLHF.

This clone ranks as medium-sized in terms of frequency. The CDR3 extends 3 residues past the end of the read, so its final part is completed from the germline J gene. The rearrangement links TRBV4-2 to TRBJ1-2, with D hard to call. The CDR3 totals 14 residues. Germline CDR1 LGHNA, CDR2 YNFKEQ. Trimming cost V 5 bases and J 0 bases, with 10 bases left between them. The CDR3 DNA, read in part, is TGTGCCAGCAGCGGATCGGCGGCTAACTATGGC. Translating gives CASSGSAANYG. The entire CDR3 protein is CASSGSAANYGYTF.

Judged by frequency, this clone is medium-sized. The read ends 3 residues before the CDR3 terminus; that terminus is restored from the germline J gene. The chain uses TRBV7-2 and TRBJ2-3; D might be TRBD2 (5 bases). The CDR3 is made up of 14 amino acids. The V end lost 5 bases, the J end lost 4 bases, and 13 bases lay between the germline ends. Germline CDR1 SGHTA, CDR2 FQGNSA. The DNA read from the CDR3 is TGTGCCAGCAGCGAGGCCCCGCGGGCAGATACG. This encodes CASSEAPRADT. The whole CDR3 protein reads CASSEAPRADTQYF.

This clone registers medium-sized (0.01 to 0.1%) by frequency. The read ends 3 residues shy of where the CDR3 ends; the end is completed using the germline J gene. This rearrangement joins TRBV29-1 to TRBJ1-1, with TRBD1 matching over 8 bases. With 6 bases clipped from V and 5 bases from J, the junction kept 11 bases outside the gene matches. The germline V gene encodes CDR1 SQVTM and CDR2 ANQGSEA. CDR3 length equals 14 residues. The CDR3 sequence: CSVTGAGGRTEAFF. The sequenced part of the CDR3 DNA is TGCAGCGTCACCGGGGCAGGGGGCAGGACTGAA.

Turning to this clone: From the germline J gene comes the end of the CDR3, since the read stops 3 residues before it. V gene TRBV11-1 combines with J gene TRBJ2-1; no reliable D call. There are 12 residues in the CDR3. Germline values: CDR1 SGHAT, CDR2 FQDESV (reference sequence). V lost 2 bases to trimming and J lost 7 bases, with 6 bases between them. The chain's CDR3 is CASSLNQNEQFF. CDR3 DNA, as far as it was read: TGTGCCAGCAGCTTAAACCAGAATGAG.

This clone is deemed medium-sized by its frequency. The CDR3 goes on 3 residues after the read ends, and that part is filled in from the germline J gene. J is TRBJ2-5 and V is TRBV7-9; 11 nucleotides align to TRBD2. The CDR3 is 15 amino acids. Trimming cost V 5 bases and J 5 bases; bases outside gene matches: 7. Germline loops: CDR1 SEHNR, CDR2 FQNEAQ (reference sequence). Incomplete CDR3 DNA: TGTGCCAGCAGCCCCGGGACTAGCGGTTGGGAGACC. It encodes CASSPGTSGWET. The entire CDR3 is CASSPGTSGWETQYF.

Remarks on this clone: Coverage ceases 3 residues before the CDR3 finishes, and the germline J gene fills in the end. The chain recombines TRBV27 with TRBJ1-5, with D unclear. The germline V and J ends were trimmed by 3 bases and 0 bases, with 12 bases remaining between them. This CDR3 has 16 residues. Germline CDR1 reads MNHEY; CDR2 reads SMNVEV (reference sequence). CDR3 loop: CASSFRPLYSNQPQHF. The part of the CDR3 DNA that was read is TGTGCCAGCAGTTTTCGCCCCCTCTATAGCAATCAGCCC.

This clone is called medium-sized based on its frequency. CDR3 amino acids: CAISESGDRNQPQHF. The CDR3 bases that were read are TGTGCCATCAGTGAGTCGGGGGACAGAAATCAGCCC. This chain joins TRBV10-3 and TRBJ1-5, with 7 bases aligning to TRBD1. The read ends 3 residues early relative to the CDR3; the germline J gene fills the gap. The ends lost 0 bases at V and 4 bases at J; junction bases unmatched: 3. Germline V gene data show CDR1 as ENHRY and CDR2 as SYGVKD. This CDR3 region has 15 residues.

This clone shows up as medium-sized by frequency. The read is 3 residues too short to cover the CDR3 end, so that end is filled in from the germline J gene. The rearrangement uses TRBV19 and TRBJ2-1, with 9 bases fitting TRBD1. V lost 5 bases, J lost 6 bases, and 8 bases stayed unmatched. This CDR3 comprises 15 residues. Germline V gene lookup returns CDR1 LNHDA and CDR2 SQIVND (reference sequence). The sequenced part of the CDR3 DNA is TGTGCCAGTAGTTCGACAGGGGGGTTTATCAATGAG. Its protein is CASSSTGGFINE. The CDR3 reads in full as CASSSTGGFINEQFF.

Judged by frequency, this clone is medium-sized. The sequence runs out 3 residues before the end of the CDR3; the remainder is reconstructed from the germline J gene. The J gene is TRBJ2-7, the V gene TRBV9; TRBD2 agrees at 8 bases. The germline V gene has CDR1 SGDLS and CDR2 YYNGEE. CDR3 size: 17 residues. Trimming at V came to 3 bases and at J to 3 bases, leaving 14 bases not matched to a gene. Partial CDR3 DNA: TGTGCCAGCAGCGCTAACGCCAGGACTAGCCATTTCTACGAG. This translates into CASSANARTSHFYE. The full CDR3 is CASSANARTSHFYEQYF.

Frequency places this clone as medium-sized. The part of the CDR3 DNA that was read is TGTGCCAGCAGCTTAGGACAGGGGAGGCAAGAGACC. Its translation is CASSLGQGRQET. The whole CDR3 protein is CASSLGQGRQETQYF. V is TRBV7-9 and J is TRBJ2-5; 8 positions agree with TRBD1. The read finishes 3 residues shy of the CDR3 end, and the germline J gene is used to complete it. The CDR3 contains 15 residues. CDR1 SEHNR and CDR2 FQNEAQ come from the germline V gene (reference sequence). The J segment lost 2 bases and the V segment lost 1 base, leaving 3 bases of the junction unmatched.

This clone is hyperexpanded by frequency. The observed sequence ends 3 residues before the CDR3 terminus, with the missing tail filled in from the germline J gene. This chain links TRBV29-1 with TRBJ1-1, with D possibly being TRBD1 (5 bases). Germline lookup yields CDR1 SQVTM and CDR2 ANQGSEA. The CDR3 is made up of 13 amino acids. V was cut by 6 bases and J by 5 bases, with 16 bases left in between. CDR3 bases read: TGCAGCGTAGGCCAGGGAAGCGGGACTGAA. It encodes CSVGQGSGTE. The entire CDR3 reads CSVGQGSGTEAFF.

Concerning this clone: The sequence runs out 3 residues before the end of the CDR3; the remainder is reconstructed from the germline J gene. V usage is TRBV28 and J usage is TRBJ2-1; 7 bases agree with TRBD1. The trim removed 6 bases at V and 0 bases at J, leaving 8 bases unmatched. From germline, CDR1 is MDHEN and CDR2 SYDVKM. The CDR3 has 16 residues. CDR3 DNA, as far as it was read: TGTGCCAGCAGCAAAATACGACAGGGCTCCTACAATGAG. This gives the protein CASSKIRQGSYNE. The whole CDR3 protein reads CASSKIRQGSYNEQFF.

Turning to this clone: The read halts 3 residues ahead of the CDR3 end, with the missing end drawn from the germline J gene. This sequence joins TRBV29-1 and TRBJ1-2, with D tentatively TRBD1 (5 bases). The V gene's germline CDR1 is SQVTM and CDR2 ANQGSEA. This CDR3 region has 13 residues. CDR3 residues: CSAVGGEGRDYTF. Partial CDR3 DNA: TGCAGCGCGGTCGGGGGGGAAGGTCGGGAC.

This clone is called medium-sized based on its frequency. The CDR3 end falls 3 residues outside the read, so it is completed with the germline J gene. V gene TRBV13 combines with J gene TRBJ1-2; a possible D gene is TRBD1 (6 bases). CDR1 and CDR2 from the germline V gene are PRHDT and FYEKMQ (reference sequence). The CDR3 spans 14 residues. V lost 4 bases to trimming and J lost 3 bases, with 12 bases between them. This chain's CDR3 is CASSSDRFHYGYTF. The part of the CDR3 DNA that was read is TGTGCCAGCAGCTCCGACAGGTTTCACTATGGC. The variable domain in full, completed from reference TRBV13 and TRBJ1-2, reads AAGVIQSPRHLIKEKRETATLKCYPIPRHDTVYWYQQGPGQDPQFLISFYEKMQSDKGSIPDRFSAQQFSDYHSELNMSSLELGDSALYFCASSSDRFHYGYTFGSGTRLTVV.

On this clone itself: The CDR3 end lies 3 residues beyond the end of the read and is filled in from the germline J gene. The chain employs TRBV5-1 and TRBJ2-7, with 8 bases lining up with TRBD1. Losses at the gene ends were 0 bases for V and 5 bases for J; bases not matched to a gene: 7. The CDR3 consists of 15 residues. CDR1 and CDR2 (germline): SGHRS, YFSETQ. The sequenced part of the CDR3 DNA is TGCGCCAGCAGCTTGGAAGAACAGGGGGGAGACGAG. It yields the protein CASSLEEQGGDE. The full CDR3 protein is CASSLEEQGGDEQYF. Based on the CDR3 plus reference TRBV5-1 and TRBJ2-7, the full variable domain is KAGVTQTPRYLIKTRGQQVTLSCSPISGHRSVSWYQQTPGQGLQFLFEYFSETQRNKGNFPGRFSGRQFSNSRSEMNVSTLELGDSALYLCASSLEEQGGDEQYFGPGTRLTVT.